These T cell receptor beta chains were read from a single sample in a study of blood T cell repertoires in COVID-19. Here immunoSEQ multiplex PCR was the method, and the copy in TCRdb shows in-frame clones only, minus some. The sample consists of under 150,000 clones, about 75% of them appearing once. The sample taken for sequencing was PBMCs or T cells enriched from blood (not recorded which). The receptors come from a woman aged 50 to 65 who had recovered from COVID-19. Both conserved end residues are part of each CDR3. A D gene is named only where the DNA matches it firmly. Clone sizes are given selectively: once, few, many, or a class where the clone is expanded.

V gene	D gene	J gene	clone size	CDR3 DNA	CDR3 protein
TRBV3-1/TRBV3-2	NA	TRBJ1-5	NA	TGTGCCAGCAGCCAAGCCGGTGTCCATCAGCCCCAGCATTTT	CASSQAGVHQPQHF
TRBV4-1	TRBD1	TRBJ1-1	NA	TGCGCCAGCAGCCAAGTTGCCCTGGACAGGGGGAACACTGAAGCTTTCTTT	CASSQVALDRGNTEAFF
TRBV11-2	TRBD1	TRBJ2-7	NA	TGTGCCAGCAGCACGGACAGGGAAGAGCAGTACTTC	CASSTDREEQYF
TRBV5-1	TRBD1	TRBJ2-1	NA	TGCGCCAGCAGCCCAGGGAGAGGGACAGGGGCGGCCAATGAGCAGTTCTTC	CASSPGRGTGAANEQFF
TRBV28	TRBD1	TRBJ2-1	NA	TGTGCCAGCATTGACAGGGGCGGCAATGAGCAGTTCTTC	CASIDRGGNEQFF
TRBV6-5	NA	TRBJ1-3	NA	TGTGCCAGCAGACCGACAGGAGCAGCTGGAAACACCATATATTTT	CASRPTGAAGNTIYF
TRBV7-9	NA	TRBJ1-4	once	TGTGCCAGCAGGAAAACAGATTCCGATGAAAAACTGTTTTTT	CASRKTDSDEKLFF
TRBV29-1	NA	TRBJ1-6	NA	TGCAGCGTTGAGGACAAGGGAACCCTCCACTTT	CSVEDKGTLHF
TRBV5-4	NA	TRBJ2-4	NA	TGTGCCAGCAGCTTTTCGGCCAAAAACATTCAGTACTTC	CASSFSAKNIQYF
TRBV4-2	TRBD1	TRBJ1-4	once	TGTGCCAGCAGCCAAGATAGGGACAGGGATGTGGATGAAAAACTGTTTTTT	CASSQDRDRDVDEKLFF
TRBV7-6	TRBD1	TRBJ1-6	NA	TGTGCCAGCAGCCTAGAGGGGACAGGGAATTCACCCCTCCACTTT	CASSLEGTGNSPLHF
TRBV11-3	TRBD2	TRBJ2-1	NA	TGTGCCAGCAGCGTTATAGCGGGGGGGTACAATGAGCAGTTCTTC	CASSVIAGGYNEQFF
TRBV5-1	NA	TRBJ2-5	few	TGCGCCAGCAGCCCTGGGTTCGCAGGGTCAGAGACCCAGTACTTC	CASSPGFAGSETQYF
TRBV3-1/TRBV3-2	NA	TRBJ2-2	NA	TGTGCCAGCAGCCATAACGAAAGGACAGCGGTCACAAACACCGGGGAGCTGTTTTTT	CASSHNERTAVTNTGELFF
TRBV5-4	TRBD2	TRBJ2-1	NA	TGTGCCAGCAGCTTTAGCGGGGTTGCCTACAATGAGCAGTTCTTC	CASSFSGVAYNEQFF
TRBV28	TRBD1	TRBJ1-6	NA	TGTGCCAGCAGCCTTAAGACAGGGAATAATTCACCCCTCCACTTT	CASSLKTGNNSPLHF
TRBV24-1	NA	TRBJ2-2	few	TGTGCCACCAGTGGGCAGGCAATAGGCGGGGAGCTGTTTTTT	CATSGQAIGGELFF
TRBV5-1	TRBD1	TRBJ2-7	NA	TGCGCCAGCCGACAGGGTAGATCCGGTCAAGGCGAGCAGTACTTC	CASRQGRSGQGEQYF
TRBV6-6	NA	TRBJ1-3	NA	TGTGCCAGCACCTTATCCTCTGGAAACACCATATATTTT	CASTLSSGNTIYF
TRBV27	TRBD1	TRBJ1-2	NA	TGTGCCAGCAGCGAGACAGGGGGCGCGTATCAGAGTGGCTACACCTTC	CASSETGGAYQSGYTF
TRBV4-1	TRBD2	TRBJ2-1	NA	TGCGCCAGCAGCCAAGCTAGCGGGAGATTCAATGAGCAGTTCTTC	CASSQASGRFNEQFF
TRBV7-6	NA	TRBJ2-6	once	TGTGCCAGCAGCTTGAACCCCCGGGGGGCCGGGGCCAACGTCCTGACTTTC	CASSLNPRGAGANVLTF
TRBV29-1	NA	TRBJ1-1	NA	TGCAGCGTTGAGACTAGAGGGGTGAACACTGAAGCTTTCTTT	CSVETRGVNTEAFF
TRBV7-9	NA	TRBJ2-7	few	TGTGCCAGCAGCTCTCAGGGAGGGGGGTTCTCCTACGAGCAGTACTTC	CASSSQGGGFSYEQYF
TRBV21-1	NA	TRBJ2-5	NA	TGTGCCAGCAGCAAAGGGGGAGACAGGGGAAGCGCCCGGGCCCAGTACTTC	CASSKGGDRGSARAQYF